This entry lists 21 T cell receptor beta chains sequenced from one sample in a study of blood T cell repertoires in COVID-19. The data were produced by immunoSEQ multiplex PCR, yet TCRdb's version contains in-frame clones alone and is incomplete. Of some 200,000 clones detected, nearly 85% appear once; the ten largest clones hold over 0.95%. Material: peripheral blood. These receptors all come from a woman aged 25 to 39 with COVID-19, enrolled during active disease.

This chain joins TRBV2 and TRBJ2-7, with TRBD2 matching over 13 bases. CDR3 size: 15 residues. Trimming cost V 6 bases and J 2 bases; bases outside gene matches: 4. CDR1 SNHLY and CDR2 FYNNEI come from the germline V gene. CDR3 residues: CASSLLAGGPYEQYF. Written as DNA, the CDR3 is TGTGCCAGCAGCCTACTAGCGGGAGGGCCCTACGAGCAGTACTTC. Filled out from reference TRBV2 and TRBJ2-7, the complete variable domain reads EPEVTQTPSHQVTQMGQEVILRCVPISNHLYFYWYRQILGQKVEFLVSFYNNEISEKSEIFDDQFSVERPDGSNFTLKIRSTKLEDSAMYFCASSLLAGGPYEQYFGPGTRLTVT.

The CDR3 coding sequence is TGCGCCAGCAGCTTGGGAGGCGGGGGCATCCAAGAGACCCAGTACTTC. Translating gives CASSLGGGGIQETQYF. The J gene is TRBJ2-5, the V gene TRBV5-1; TRBD2 is a possible D gene (7 bases). V lost 0 bases and J 1 base, leaving 13 bases between the germline ends. CDR3 size: 16 residues. The germline CDR1 and CDR2 sequences are SGHRS and YFSETQ.

The chain has TRBV30 and TRBJ2-3, with 9 bases aligning to TRBD1. CDR3 length equals 15 residues. The ends lost 3 bases at V and 2 bases at J; junction bases unmatched: 6. CDR1 is GTSNPN, CDR2 SVGIG, per germline (reference sequence). CDR3: CAWRGTGGSTDTQYF. As DNA, the CDR3 is TGTGCCTGGAGGGGAACAGGGGGCTCCACAGATACGCAGTATTTT. Full variable domain (outside the CDR3, taken from reference TRBV30 and TRBJ2-3): SQTIHQWPATLVQPVGSPLSLECTVEGTSNPNLYWYRQAAGRGLQLLFYSVGIGQISSEVPQNLSASRPQDRQFILSSKKLLLSDSGFYLCAWRGTGGSTDTQYFGPGTRLTVL.

V and J are TRBV28 and TRBJ2-5, with D possibly TRBD1 on 5 matching bases. The length of the CDR3 is 13 residues. Per the germline V gene, CDR1 is MDHEN and CDR2 is SYDVKM. The ends were cut back, 5 bases at V and 2 bases at J, with 9 bases in the middle. Here the CDR3 DNA reads TGTGCCAGCAGTCGACAGCTTCAAGAGACCCAGTACTTC. The encoded protein is CASSRQLQETQYF.

The V gene is TRBV15, the J gene TRBJ1-1; D uncertain. This CDR3 region has 14 residues. Germline loops: CDR1 LNHNV, CDR2 YYDKDF (reference sequence). Between the trimmed V and J ends, which lost 5 bases and 0 bases, there was a span of 10 bases. CDR3 coding DNA: TGTGCCACCAGCGTACGAGGTATGAACACTGAAGCTTTCTTT. Its protein product is CATSVRGMNTEAFF.

CDR3 nucleotide sequence: TGTGCCAGCAGCTTAAACTGGCGGGAGGGCTTCGAGCAGTACTTC. This codes for CASSLNWREGFEQYF. The rearrangement links TRBV7-2 to TRBJ2-7, with 9 bases aligning to TRBD2. The CDR3 runs 15 residues. The ends lost 2 bases at V and 6 bases at J; junction bases unmatched: 8. Germline assignment: CDR1 SGHTA and CDR2 FQGNSA.

J is TRBJ1-2 and V is TRBV4-1, with TRBD1 as a possible D gene (6 bases). CDR1 is MGHRA and CDR2 is YSYEKL in the germline V gene. Trimming left V 3 bases short and J 4 bases short, with 21 bases between. The CDR3 runs 17 residues. CDR3 DNA: TGCGCCAGCAGCCAGGGGGCCTCGGGACCTCGGGGCTATGGCTACACCTTC. Encoded protein: CASSQGASGPRGYGYTF.

This chain joins TRBV12-2 and TRBJ2-1; the table's D call of TRBD2 was not tested on the DNA. TRBV12-2 is given as a pseudogene. This CDR3 contains 16 residues. For the CDR3, the DNA is TGTGCAAGTCGCTTAGCGCTAAGGGACTGGGACAATGAGCAGTTCTTC. This encodes CASRLALRDWDNEQFF.

This clone has a handful of counts. The J gene is TRBJ2-5, the V gene TRBV6-2 or TRBV6-3, with no clear D. The germline V and J ends were trimmed by 2 bases and 7 bases, with 5 bases remaining between them. Germline lookup yields CDR1 MNHEY and CDR2 SVGEGT. The CDR3 sequence is 11 residues long. The chain's CDR3 is CASSYGGTQYF. CDR3 in DNA: TGTGCCAGCAGTTACGGCGGGACCCAGTACTTC.

This chain joins TRBV2 and TRBJ2-3; D remains ambiguous. CDR3 length: 14 residues. Germline CDR1 reads SNHLY; CDR2 reads FYNNEI. V was clipped by 4 bases and J by 0 bases, with 8 bases between them. This CDR3 reads CASSVADSTDTQYF. In DNA form, the CDR3 reads TGTGCCAGCAGTGTGGCGGATAGCACAGATACGCAGTATTTT.

The CDR3 nucleotides read TGTGCCAGCGGACTCCGGCTAAGCAATTCACCCCTCCACTTT. As protein: CASGLRLSNSPLHF. The chain has TRBV5-6 and TRBJ1-6; D remains unclear. Trimming pared 7 bases from V and 7 bases from J, leaving 15 bases between. Germline values: CDR1 SGHDT, CDR2 YYEEEE. This CDR3 spans 14 amino acids.

The genes are TRBV2 and TRBJ1-3; 7 nucleotides match TRBD1. With V trimmed by 5 bases and J by 2 bases, 3 bases remained unmatched. Germline-derived CDR1 and CDR2 are SNHLY and FYNNEI. This CDR3 has 14 amino acids. As DNA, the CDR3 is TGTGCCAGCAGTCAGGGGGGAACTGGAAACACCATATATTTT. Its translation is CASSQGGTGNTIYF. The variable domain in full, completed from reference TRBV2 and TRBJ1-3, reads EPEVTQTPSHQVTQMGQEVILRCVPISNHLYFYWYRQILGQKVEFLVSFYNNEISEKSEIFDDQFSVERPDGSNFTLKIRSTKLEDSAMYFCASSQGGTGNTIYFGEGSWLTVV.

V gene TRBV5-1 combines with J gene TRBJ2-1, with 7 nucleotides matching TRBD2. Trimming took 2 bases from V and 8 from J; bases not matched to a gene: 13. The germline V gene has CDR1 SGHRS and CDR2 YFSETQ. CDR3 length equals 16 residues. The CDR3 here is CASSLLPGGGSDEQFF. The DNA for the CDR3 is TGCGCCAGCAGCTTACTGCCGGGCGGGGGTAGCGATGAGCAGTTCTTC.

CDR3 residues: CASSRDRGKGDNEQFF. For the CDR3, the DNA is TGTGCCAGCAGCAGGGACAGGGGTAAAGGGGACAATGAGCAGTTCTTC. The J gene is TRBJ2-1, the V gene TRBV28; 10 bases agree with TRBD1. CDR1 and CDR2 from the germline V gene are MDHEN and SYDVKM. The V segment lost 6 bases and the J segment 5 bases; nucleotides outside the gene matches: 10. CDR3 length equals 16 residues.

This sequence joins TRBV4-1 and TRBJ2-7; 7 bases agree with TRBD1. V shed 3 bases, J shed 7 bases, and the junction held 6 bases outside the gene matches. This CDR3 region has 13 residues. From germline, CDR1 is MGHRA and CDR2 YSYEKL. CDR3 sequence: CASSHPTGEEQYF. The DNA for the CDR3 is TGCGCCAGCAGCCATCCCACAGGGGAAGAGCAGTACTTC.

The J gene is TRBJ1-3, the V gene TRBV2, with a possible D match to TRBD1 (6 bases). The CDR3 runs to 14 residues. V was pared by 6 bases and J by 4 bases, with 13 bases between. Germline V gene sequence: CDR1 SNHLY, CDR2 FYNNEI. This CDR3 is CASSVQGRGNTIYF. The CDR3 DNA sequence: TGTGCCAGCAGCGTACAGGGAAGGGGAAACACCATATATTTT.

The chain joins TRBV11-2 to TRBJ1-2, with D possibly being TRBD1 (5 bases). Deletions cut 5 bases from V and 2 bases from J, with 12 bases between. The CDR3 is 14 amino acids. Germline CDR1 reads SGHAT; CDR2 reads FQNNGV. The CDR3 sequence: CASSLGGLNYGYTF. As DNA, the CDR3 is TGTGCCAGCAGCCTGGGGGGTCTCAACTATGGCTACACCTTC.

The chain couples TRBV4-3 to TRBJ2-5, with unresolved D. Trimming removed 1 base at V and 0 bases at J, with 6 bases between. The germline V gene encodes CDR1 LGHNA and CDR2 YSLEER. CDR3 length equals 14 residues. In nucleotides, the CDR3 is TGCGCCAGCAGCCAAGCGGTGGACCAAGAGACCCAGTACTTC. Encoded protein: CASSQAVDQETQYF.

The chain has TRBV6-4 and TRBJ2-2, with D uncertain. Per germline, CDR1 MRHNA and CDR2 SNTAGT. V lost 6 bases and J 6 bases, leaving 11 bases between the germline ends. The CDR3 is 13 amino acids. In DNA form, the CDR3 reads TGTGCCAGCAGGGCCCCGAAACCCGGGGAGCTGTTTTTT. Translating gives CASRAPKPGELFF.

The rearrangement links TRBV27 to TRBJ2-2; 9 positions agree with TRBD1. V was pared by 2 bases and J by 4 bases, with 20 bases of the junction left unmatched. Germline CDR1 reads MNHEY; CDR2 reads SMNVEV (reference sequence). CDR3 length: 21 amino acids. The CDR3 bases are TGTGCCAGCAGTTTACGATCCCTCCCCGGCACGGGACAGGGTGCCACCGGGGAGCTGTTTTTT. This gives the protein CASSLRSLPGTGQGATGELFF.

The gene calls are TRBV7-9 and TRBJ2-1, with D unclear. V was clipped by 5 bases and J by 8 bases, with 10 bases between them. The CDR3 covers 12 residues. In germline, CDR1 is SEHNR, CDR2 FQNEAQ (reference sequence). The CDR3 nucleotides are TGTGCCAGCAGCCCCTCTTCGGATGAGCAGTTCTTC. Translating it yields CASSPSSDEQFF.